The 22 T cell receptor beta chains presented below share a single source sample, sequenced in a study of cytotoxic CD8 clonotypes in ibrutinib-treated CLL (dated by TCRdb to about 2021). Libraries were prepared through the immunoSEQ multiplex PCR assay. The clones in this table, taken by TCRdb from immuneACCESS, are in-frame only. Not every clone is retained; where verified, under half of the shortfall comes from an unresolved V gene, and the cause of the rest is unknown. The sample table shows around 140,000 clones, and around 81% are seen once. 7.6% of the sample is taken by the ten largest. The sample in question was PBMCs, obtained after 36 months of ibrutinib treatment. Every receptor here comes from a human donor with chronic lymphocytic leukemia.

This clone was counted a few times. V gene TRBV28 combines with J gene TRBJ1-5; the match to TRBD1 covers 7 bases. Trimming at V came to 10 bases and at J to 0 bases, leaving 6 bases not matched to a gene. Germline CDR1 reads MDHEN; CDR2 reads SYDVKM. The CDR3 sequence is 14 residues long. The CDR3 region has the DNA TGTGCCACCGACAGGGCATATAGCAATCAGCCCCAGCATTTT. Residues: CATDRAYSNQPQHF.

The J gene is TRBJ2-2, the V gene TRBV7-9, with D perhaps matching TRBD1 (5 bases). Trimming left V 3 bases short and J 5 bases short, with 13 bases between. CDR3 length: 15 residues. Germline-derived CDR1 and CDR2 are SEHNR and FQNEAQ (reference sequence). The CDR3 sequence is CASSFSRVGTGELFF. CDR3 nucleotide sequence: TGTGCCAGCAGCTTTTCCAGGGTTGGGACCGGGGAGCTGTTTTTT.

The V and J genes are TRBV6-1 and TRBJ2-7; D remains unclear. Germline V gene lookup returns CDR1 MNHNS and CDR2 SASEGT. V dropped 6 bases and J dropped 4 bases, with 7 bases sitting between them. This CDR3 is 11 amino acids long. The CDR3 coding sequence is TGTGCCAGCAGCCTAGGTTACGAGCAGTACTTC. Its translation is CASSLGYEQYF.

The J gene is TRBJ1-3, the V gene TRBV28; a possible D gene is TRBD1 (6 bases). CDR3 size: 12 residues. V dropped 1 base and J dropped 16 bases, with 14 bases sitting between them. Germline-derived CDR1 and CDR2 are MDHEN and SYDVKM. CDR3 nucleotide sequence: TGTGCCAGCAGTTTATCATACAGGGCTGTGTATTTT. This encodes CASSLSYRAVYF.

This clone was seen more than once but under ten times. V and J are TRBV1 and TRBJ1-3. TRBV1 is annotated as a pseudogene. The CDR3 length is 17 residues. CDR3 region: CTSSQRGGMFSGNTIYF. The CDR3 bases are TGCACCAGCAGCCAAAGGGGGGGAATGTTCTCTGGAAACACCATATATTTT.

This chain joins TRBV27 and TRBJ1-1, with TRBD1 as a possible D gene (5 bases). Trimming left V 5 bases short and J 0 bases short, with 13 bases between. The CDR3 length is 15 residues. Looked up from germline, CDR1 is MNHEY and CDR2 is SMNVEV (reference sequence). CDR3 bases: TGTGCCAGCAGTGCTCGGGGGACCATGAACACTGAAGCTTTCTTT. This translates into CASSARGTMNTEAFF.

The chain has TRBV7-9 and TRBJ1-1; D gene unclear. Germline CDR1 reads SEHNR; CDR2 reads FQNEAQ (reference sequence). Trimming removed 2 bases at V and 4 bases at J, with 8 bases between. The CDR3 sequence is 13 residues long. CDR3 bases: TGTGCCAGCAGCTTAATGGATGGCACTGAAGCTTTCTTT. Protein sequence: CASSLMDGTEAFF.

The chain joins TRBV15 to TRBJ2-1; 11 positions agree with TRBD2. The CDR3 covers 15 residues. Germline V lookup: CDR1 LNHNV, CDR2 YYDKDF (reference sequence). V lost 3 bases and J lost 7; bases outside the gene matches: 5. CDR3 protein: CATSRASGRSNEQFF. DNA for the CDR3: TGTGCCACCAGCAGGGCTAGCGGGAGGTCAAATGAGCAGTTCTTC.

The chain uses TRBV19 and TRBJ1-5; 10 bases are a match to TRBD1. The CDR3 runs to 14 residues. Trimming cost V 6 bases and J 5 bases; bases outside gene matches: 4. Looked up from germline, CDR1 is LNHDA and CDR2 is SQIVND (reference sequence). The DNA for the CDR3 is TGTGCCAGTAGGGGGACAGGGGTGTATCAGCCCCAGCATTTT. It yields the protein CASRGTGVYQPQHF.

This clone occurred once. This chain joins TRBV27 and TRBJ1-2; maybe TRBD1 (5 bases). The CDR3 length is 16 residues. Germline CDR1 MNHEY, CDR2 SMNVEV (reference sequence). With 3 bases removed from V and 3 bases from J, the gap between germline ends came to 17 bases. The DNA of the CDR3 is TGTGCCAGCAGTTTCCAGGGACCGCCGAGGGACTATGGCTACACCTTC. Translating it yields CASSFQGPPRDYGYTF.

The genes are TRBV4-1 and TRBJ2-1, with a possible D match to TRBD2 (6 bases). Deletions cut 0 bases from V and 10 bases from J, with 19 bases between. The CDR3 is made up of 16 amino acids. The V gene's germline CDR1 is MGHRA and CDR2 YSYEKL. Written as DNA, the CDR3 is TGCGCCAGCAGCCAAGATCGTCTGGCGGGGTCCAGGGAGCAGTTCTTC. Translated: CASSQDRLAGSREQFF.

The V gene is TRBV7-9, the J gene TRBJ2-3; maybe TRBD1 (5 bases). The length of the CDR3 is 13 residues. Germline-derived CDR1 and CDR2 are SEHNR and FQNEAQ (reference sequence). Trimming removed 2 bases at V and 6 bases at J, with 9 bases between. The CDR3 bases are TGTGCCAGCAGCTTACTCGCAGGGGATACGCAGTATTTT. As protein: CASSLLAGDTQYF.

This chain uses TRBV6-1 with TRBJ2-7, with 7 bases aligning to TRBD2. The V gene's germline CDR1 is MNHNS and CDR2 SASEGT. V lost 5 bases to trimming and J lost 4 bases; unmatched junction nucleotides: 5. There are 13 residues in the CDR3. The chain's CDR3 is CASSSREFYEQYF. In DNA, the CDR3 is TGTGCCAGCAGTTCGCGGGAGTTTTACGAGCAGTACTTC.

The CDR3, as DNA: TGTGCCAGCAGCCCCATTACATGGAATGAAAAACTGTTTTTT. Amino acids: CASSPITWNEKLFF. This chain connects TRBV11-2 to TRBJ1-4; D remains unclear. Germline values: CDR1 SGHAT, CDR2 FQNNGV. The germline V and J ends were trimmed by 5 bases and 5 bases, with 12 bases remaining between them. CDR3 length: 14 residues.

The count of this clone is one. The rearrangement joins TRBV19 to TRBJ1-2; D gene uncertain. Germline V gene lookup returns CDR1 LNHDA and CDR2 SQIVND (reference sequence). The CDR3 runs to 15 residues. Trimming pared 7 bases from V and 1 base from J, leaving 16 bases between. The CDR3, as DNA: TGTGCCAGTACCCCCAACTCAGCCGTTAACTATGGCTACACCTTC. Its translation: CASTPNSAVNYGYTF.

The chain employs TRBV7-2 and TRBJ2-1; 9 nucleotides agree with TRBD2. CDR1 SGHTA and CDR2 FQGNSA come from the germline V gene. The V segment lost 3 bases and the J segment 8 bases; nucleotides outside the gene matches: 5. The CDR3 consists of 14 residues. The CDR3 bases are TGTGCCAGCAGCTTGGGACTAGCTTTTGATGAGCAGTTCTTC. This translates into CASSLGLAFDEQFF.

J is TRBJ2-1 and V is TRBV28; D might be TRBD2 (5 bases). The CDR3 is 15 residues long. Germline V CDR1 and CDR2: MDHEN, SYDVKM. V gave up 6 bases and J gave up 0 bases, with 12 bases separating them. CDR3 amino acids: CASSPGIFSYNEQFF. The CDR3 DNA reads as TGTGCCAGCAGCCCGGGGATATTCTCCTACAATGAGCAGTTCTTC.

This rearrangement joins TRBV15 to TRBJ1-5; 10 bases map to TRBD1. V was pared by 0 bases and J by 4 bases, with 3 bases of the junction left unmatched. The CDR3 runs 16 residues. Germline-derived CDR1 and CDR2 are LNHNV and YYDKDF (reference sequence). In DNA form, the CDR3 reads TGTGCCACCAGCAGAGATTGGGGACAGGGGAATCAGCCCCAGCATTTT. Translated: CATSRDWGQGNQPQHF.

This clone was detected a few times. This sequence joins TRBV4-1 and TRBJ1-5; D gene unclear. Germline V gene sequence: CDR1 MGHRA, CDR2 YSYEKL. The ends were cut back, 0 bases at V and 6 bases at J, with 6 bases in the middle. The CDR3 runs 13 residues. The chain's CDR3 is CASSQDEGQPQHF. The DNA of the CDR3 is TGCGCCAGCAGCCAAGATGAGGGTCAGCCCCAGCATTTT.

This rearrangement joins TRBV7-6 to TRBJ2-1, with 8 bases matching TRBD1. CDR3 length: 13 amino acids. V shed 5 bases, J shed 7 bases, and the junction held 4 bases outside the gene matches. CDR1 SGHVS and CDR2 FNYEAQ come from the germline V gene. CDR3 sequence reads: CASSVRQGNEQFF. CDR3 DNA: TGTGCCAGCAGCGTACGACAGGGGAATGAGCAGTTCTTC.

The chain recombines TRBV5-1 with TRBJ1-2; D not certain. V lost 9 bases and J lost 8, with 17 bases in between. Germline V lookup: CDR1 SGHRS, CDR2 YFSETQ. This CDR3 is 12 amino acids long. The CDR3 here is CATPAPGGGYTF. The CDR3 region has the DNA TGCGCCACCCCGGCCCCCGGTGGGGGCTACACCTTC.

This clone was detected once. This chain links TRBV30 with TRBJ1-4, with 10 bases identical to TRBD1. V lost 5 bases to trimming and J lost 7 bases; unmatched junction nucleotides: 4. The CDR3 contains 13 residues. Germline CDR1 GTSNPN, CDR2 SVGIG (reference sequence). This CDR3 is CAWGQGVGEKLFF. The CDR3 nucleotides read TGTGCCTGGGGACAGGGGGTGGGTGAAAAACTGTTTTTT.